Presented here are 2 T cell receptor beta chains from one specimen sequenced in a study of CD8 T cells in Susac syndrome. A quantity of about 0.5 to 1 ug RNA underwent reverse transcription using random hexamers. TCRdb reanalysed the immunoSEQ multiplex PCR reads using MiXCR and keeps one entry per CDR3 protein. This sample has 120,000 or so distinct CDR3 sequences, with around 95% found just once. The sample comprised CD4+ T cells from PBMCs. The origin of the receptors is a human donor in good health.

V and J are TRBV4-2 and TRBJ2-5; TRBD2 agrees at 13 bases. The CDR3 covers 16 residues. With 4 bases clipped from V and 2 bases from J, the junction kept 4 bases outside the gene matches. The V gene's germline CDR1 is LGHNA and CDR2 YNFKEQ. CDR3 coding DNA: TGTGCCAGCAGCCCTGGACTAGCGGGAGCGCAAGAGACCCAGTACTTC. Protein product: CASSPGLAGAQETQYF.

The chain recombines TRBV10-3 with TRBJ1-1, with D possibly matching TRBD1 (5 bases). The CDR3 has 12 amino acids. Deletions cut 4 bases from V and 6 bases from J, with 9 bases between. Germline V gene sequence: CDR1 ENHRY, CDR2 SYGVKD. This CDR3 reads CAISVGAAEAFF. CDR3 sequence (DNA): TGTGCCATCAGTGTCGGGGCGGCTGAAGCTTTCTTT.